The clone carrying this TCR beta chain was counted many times. The antigen is not known. Each diagnosis drew on symptoms, thyroxine, TRAb, thyroid ultrasound and orbital computed tomography findings. The investigators amplified TCR beta CDR3 regions from RNA transcripts. Initially, a first-round RT-PCR of the TCR CDR3 employed the HTBI primer set. One entry per CDR3 protein, called by TCRdb with MiXCR from the multiplex PCR reads. The table has around 440,000 distinct CDR3 sequences, approximately 14% seen once. The data belong to a study of T cells in Graves' hyperthyroidism and ophthalmopathy. CDR1 ENHRY and CDR2 SYGVKD come from the germline V gene. CDR3 size: 13 residues. Losses at the gene ends were 6 bases for V and 6 bases for J; bases not matched to a gene: 6. Study results and limitations: Clonotypes that were expanded in thyroid above 0.001 mostly appeared in blood too. The model's output predicted ophthalmopathy at a median of about 6.5 months prior to onset.

The chain is built from TRBV10-3 and TRBJ1-1, with 8 nucleotides matching TRBD1. Sample: blood. The TCR was taken from a woman between 18 and 29 years old with Graves' hyperthyroidism. CDR3 DNA: TGTGCCATCAGATTGACAGGGGCTCCTGAAGCTTTCTTT. It encodes CAIRLTGAPEAFF.